A selection of T cell receptor beta chains follows, all from one sample in a study of molecular identifiers for immune sequencing clone quantification. TCRdb re-derived calls from the PCR reads in MiXCR, one entry per CDR3 protein. Among fewer than 100,000 distinct CDR3 sequences, under 25% were seen once, and the ten largest hold around 1.1%. The specimen was naive CD8+ T cells from blood, with Jurkat cell RNA spiked in. These receptors were taken from a human donor in good health. Some libraries in this study had Jurkat cell RNA spiked in. CDR3s include the opening cysteine and the closing phenylalanine or tryptophan. Expanded clones get a size class; other rows say once, few or many, or leave the size out.

v_gene	len	abundance	j_gene	CDR3aa
TRBV29-1	12	many	TRBJ2-7	CSVWGFTSEQYF
TRBV11-2	15	.	TRBJ2-5	CASSLGTKREETQYF
TRBV27	12	.	TRBJ2-1	CASSPGIGERFF
TRBV4-1	16	many	TRBJ2-1	CASSHVTGAFDNEQFF
TRBV6-2/TRBV6-3	12	many	TRBJ1-5	CASSLPSRSQHF
TRBV11-2	11	many	TRBJ2-1	CASSLGSEQFF
TRBV11-2	14	few	TRBJ2-1	CASSLITGYNEQFF
TRBV7-2	16	.	TRBJ2-1	CASSLLDVLGYSEQFF
TRBV6-2/TRBV6-3	14	few	TRBJ2-1	CASSYSRSYNEQFF
TRBV20-1	15	.	TRBJ2-7	CSALTPAGVVYEQYF
TRBV21-1	16	few	TRBJ1-6	CARLDRPISYNSPLHF
TRBV2	16	many	TRBJ2-5	CASSVGQGTGTETQYF
TRBV5-6	12	many	TRBJ1-1	CASSPGLTEAFF
TRBV5-4	14	.	TRBJ1-1	CASSQGQSPREAFF
TRBV4-2	15	few	TRBJ2-5	CASSPFLEYQETQYF
TRBV27	15	.	TRBJ2-5	CAGSPGEGGVETQYF
TRBV7-9	14	many	TRBJ2-5	CASTQEDRDETQYF
TRBV10-1	17	.	TRBJ2-3	CASSDLSGVSRTDTQYF
TRBV6-2/TRBV6-3	19	.	TRBJ2-1	CASSWDRSGLAGDRNEQFF
TRBV4-1	15	many	TRBJ2-7	CASSQGLAGEYEQYF
TRBV29-1	12	.	TRBJ2-3	CSVEFSTDTQYF
TRBV7-9	17	few	TRBJ1-3	CASSGAFGAYSGNTIYF